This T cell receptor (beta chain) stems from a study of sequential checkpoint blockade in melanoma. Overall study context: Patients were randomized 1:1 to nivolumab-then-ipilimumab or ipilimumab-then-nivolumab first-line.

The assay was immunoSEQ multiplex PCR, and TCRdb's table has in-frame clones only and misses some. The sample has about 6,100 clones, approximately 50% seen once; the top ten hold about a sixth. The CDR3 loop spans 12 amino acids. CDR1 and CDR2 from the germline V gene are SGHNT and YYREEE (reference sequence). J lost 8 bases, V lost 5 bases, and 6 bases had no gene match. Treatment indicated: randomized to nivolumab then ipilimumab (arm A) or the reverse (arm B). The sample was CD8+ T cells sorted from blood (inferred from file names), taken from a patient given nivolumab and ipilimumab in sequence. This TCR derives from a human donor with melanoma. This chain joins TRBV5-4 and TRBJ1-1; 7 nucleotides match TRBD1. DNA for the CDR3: TGTGCCAGCAGATCCGGGACAGCCGAAGCTTTCTTT. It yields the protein CASRSGTAEAFF.